This TCR beta chain appears in the sequencing data of a study of cytomegalovirus exposure and HLA in healthy donors. About this clone itself: The antigen is undetermined.

Study-wide results and limits: In all likelihood, a cluster of highly shared sequence variants was a sequencing artifact. Under in vitro conditions, a few CMV-associated chains were confirmed as specific for CMV antigens. While the bulk of TCR sequences proved rare, some public TCRs turned up in many donors. It was in a later analysis that TCR association rates were seen to vary by HLA locus, highest for DRB1 and lowest for HLA-C.

Germline-derived CDR1 and CDR2 are SGHTA and FQGNSA. The CDR3 contains 15 residues. V lost 5 bases to trimming and J lost 10 bases, with 21 bases between them. The PCR had 60 Vbeta and 13 Jbeta primers. Produced via immunoSEQ multiplex PCR; TCRdb's table is partial and in-frame only. Of around 170,000 clones detected, roughly three quarters appear once; the ten largest clones hold 3% to 3.5%. This clonotype was sampled from a woman between 50 and 59 years old in good health and CMV-seropositive. The V and J genes are TRBV7-2 and TRBJ2-1; possibly TRBD2 for D (5 bases). Material for sequencing was PBMCs. The CDR3 region is CASSEGWAALGEQFF. DNA for the CDR3: TGTGCCAGCAGCGAGGGATGGGCCGCATTAGGGGAGCAGTTCTTC.